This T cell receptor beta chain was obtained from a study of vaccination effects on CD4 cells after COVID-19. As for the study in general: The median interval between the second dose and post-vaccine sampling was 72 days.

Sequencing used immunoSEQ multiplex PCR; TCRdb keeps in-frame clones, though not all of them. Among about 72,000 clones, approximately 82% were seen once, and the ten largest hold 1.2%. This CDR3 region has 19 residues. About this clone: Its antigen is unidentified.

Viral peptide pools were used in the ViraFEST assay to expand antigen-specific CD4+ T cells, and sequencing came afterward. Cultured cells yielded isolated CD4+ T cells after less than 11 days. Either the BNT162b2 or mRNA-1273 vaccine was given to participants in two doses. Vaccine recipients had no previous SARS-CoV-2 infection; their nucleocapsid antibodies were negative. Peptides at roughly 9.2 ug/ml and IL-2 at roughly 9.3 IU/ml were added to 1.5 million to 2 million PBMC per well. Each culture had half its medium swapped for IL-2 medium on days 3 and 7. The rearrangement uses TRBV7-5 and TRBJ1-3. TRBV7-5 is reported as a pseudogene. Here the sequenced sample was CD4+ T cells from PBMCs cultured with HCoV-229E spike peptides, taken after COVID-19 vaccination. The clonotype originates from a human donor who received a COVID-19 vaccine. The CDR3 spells CARSSTPLGQGRSGNTIYF. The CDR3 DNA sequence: TGTGCCAGAAGCTCGACCCCGTTAGGGCAGGGACGCTCTGGAAACACCATATATTTT.